This is a list of T cell receptor beta chains from one sample in a study of blood T cell repertoires in COVID-19. Assay: immunoSEQ multiplex PCR; the TCRdb copy retains only in-frame clones and omits some. The table lists about 480,000 clones, 88% of them singletons. Material for sequencing was PBMCs or T cells enriched from blood (not recorded which). The receptors here all came from a woman between 55 and 75 years old who had recovered from COVID-19. CDR3s include the opening cysteine and the closing phenylalanine or tryptophan. The order of the fields is V gene, J gene, clone size, D gene, CDR3 protein, CDR3 DNA. A D gene is named only where the DNA matches it firmly. A row's size may be missing; if present it is once, few, many or a size class.

v_call: TRBV3-1/TRBV3-2; j_call: TRBJ2-7; clone_size: NA; d_call: NA; cdr3_aa: CASRRSAGPLYEQYF; cdr3_nt: TGTGCCAGCAGGCGGTCGGCAGGGCCACTCTACGAGCAGTACTTC
v_call: TRBV3-1/TRBV3-2; j_call: TRBJ2-1; clone_size: NA; d_call: TRBD2; cdr3_aa: CASSEELGAGGYNEQFF; cdr3_nt: TGTGCCAGCAGCGAAGAGCTGGGAGCGGGGGGGTACAATGAGCAGTTCTTC
v_call: TRBV4-1; j_call: TRBJ2-1; clone_size: NA; d_call: TRBD2; cdr3_aa: CASSHASLAGGWNEQFF; cdr3_nt: TGCGCCAGCAGCCACGCCTCGCTAGCGGGGGGGTGGAATGAGCAGTTCTTC
v_call: TRBV6-5; j_call: TRBJ1-5; clone_size: NA; d_call: NA; cdr3_aa: CASSYSEASGDQPQHF; cdr3_nt: TGTGCCAGCAGTTACTCGGAGGCGTCGGGGGACCAGCCCCAGCATTTT
v_call: TRBV4-2; j_call: TRBJ2-3; clone_size: NA; d_call: TRBD2; cdr3_aa: CASSHPGGRGTDTQYF; cdr3_nt: TGTGCCAGCAGCCACCCGGGAGGGAGGGGCACAGATACGCAGTATTTT
v_call: TRBV6-1; j_call: TRBJ1-4; clone_size: NA; d_call: TRBD1; cdr3_aa: CASSEAGTGFWEKLFF; cdr3_nt: TGTGCCAGCAGTGAAGCTGGGACAGGGTTTTGGGAAAAACTGTTTTTT
v_call: TRBV5-5; j_call: TRBJ1-1; clone_size: NA; d_call: NA; cdr3_aa: CASSLAPSTEAFF; cdr3_nt: TGTGCCAGCAGCTTGGCCCCCAGCACTGAAGCTTTCTTT
v_call: TRBV18; j_call: TRBJ2-2; clone_size: NA; d_call: TRBD1; cdr3_aa: CASSPDRAGTGELFF; cdr3_nt: TGTGCCAGCTCACCTGACAGGGCGGGCACCGGGGAGCTGTTTTTT
v_call: TRBV6-2/TRBV6-3; j_call: TRBJ2-1; clone_size: NA; d_call: NA; cdr3_aa: CASSYLDNEQFF; cdr3_nt: TGTGCCAGCAGTTACCTAGACAATGAGCAGTTCTTC
v_call: TRBV4-1; j_call: TRBJ1-6; clone_size: NA; d_call: NA; cdr3_aa: CASSRWGTMDSPLHF; cdr3_nt: TGCGCCAGCAGCAGATGGGGGACAATGGATTCACCCCTCCACTTT
v_call: TRBV6-5; j_call: TRBJ1-2; clone_size: few; d_call: NA; cdr3_aa: CASSYSWGVGDYGYTF; cdr3_nt: TGTGCCAGCAGTTACTCGTGGGGGGTTGGCGACTATGGCTACACCTTC
v_call: TRBV14; j_call: TRBJ1-4; clone_size: few; d_call: NA; cdr3_aa: CASSQGVFLRRLETNEKLFF; cdr3_nt: TGTGCCAGCAGCCAAGGGGTTTTCCTGAGGAGACTGGAAACTAATGAAAAACTGTTTTTT
v_call: TRBV9; j_call: TRBJ1-1; clone_size: NA; d_call: NA; cdr3_aa: CASSVSLQSYSEAFF; cdr3_nt: TGTGCCAGCAGCGTATCCCTACAGAGCTATTCTGAAGCTTTCTTT